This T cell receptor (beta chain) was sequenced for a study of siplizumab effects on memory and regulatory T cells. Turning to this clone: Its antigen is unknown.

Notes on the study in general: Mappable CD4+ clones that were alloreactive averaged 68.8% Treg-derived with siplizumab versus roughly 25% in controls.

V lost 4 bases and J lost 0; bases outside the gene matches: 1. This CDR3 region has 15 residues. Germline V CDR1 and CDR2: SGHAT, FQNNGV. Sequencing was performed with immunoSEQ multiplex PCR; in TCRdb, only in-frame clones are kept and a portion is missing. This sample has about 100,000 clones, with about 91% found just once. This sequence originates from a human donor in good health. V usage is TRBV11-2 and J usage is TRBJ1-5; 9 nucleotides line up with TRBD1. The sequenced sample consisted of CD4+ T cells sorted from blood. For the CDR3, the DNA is TGTGCCAGCAGCTCGACAGGGGGTAGCAATCAGCCCCAGCATTTT. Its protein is CASSSTGGSNQPQHF. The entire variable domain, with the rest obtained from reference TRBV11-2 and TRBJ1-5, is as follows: EAGVAQSPRYKIIEKRQSVAFWCNPISGHATLYWYQQILGQGPKLLIQFQNNGVVDDSQLPKDRFSAERLKGVDSTLKIQPAKLEDSAVYLCASSSTGGSNQPQHFGDGTRLSIL.